These 5 T cell receptor beta chains came from one sample sequenced in a study of T-cell reconstitution after alpha-beta-depleted transplantation in children. The authors prepared the TCRbeta library with unique molecular identifiers. TCRdb re-derived calls from the PCR reads in MiXCR, one entry per CDR3 protein. The data show about 260,000 distinct CDR3 sequences, roughly 7.7% seen once. The specimen comprised PBMCs, mostly from graft donor cells, sampled 180 days after TCRalphabeta/CD19-depleted stem cell transplant. Every receptor here comes from a male patient between 5 and 17 years old who had a stem cell transplant for acute lymphoblastic leukemia, so the T cells may come from the graft donor.

The chain employs TRBV18 and TRBJ1-1; D is unresolved. The CDR3 loop spans 17 amino acids. The V and J ends lost 3 bases and 1 base respectively, with 18 bases between them. Germline values: CDR1 KGHSH, CDR2 LQKENI. CDR3 nucleotides: TGTGCCAGCTCACCTCCCCCGGGCTCAACTTGGAACACTGAAGCTTTCTTT. It codes for CASSPPPGSTWNTEAFF. The complete variable domain, with remaining parts taken from reference TRBV18 and TRBJ1-1, reads NAGVMQNPRHLVRRRGQEARLRCSPMKGHSHVYWYRQLPEEGLKFMVYLQKENIIDESGMPKERFSAEFPKEGPSILRIQQVVRGDSAAYFCASSPPPGSTWNTEAFFGQGTRLTVV.

Concerning this clonotype itself: Being one base from a much bigger clone, this may be a read error. V gene TRBV7-8 combines with J gene TRBJ2-1; the match to TRBD2 covers 9 bases. Germline V gene lookup returns CDR1 SGHVS and CDR2 FQNEAQ. The CDR3 sequence is 16 residues long. The V and J ends lost 4 bases and 5 bases, in that order; junction bases with no gene match: 9. DNA for the CDR3: TGTGCCAGCAGCTCTCCCAGACTAGCGGTGGACAATGAGCAGTTCTTC. Translated, it gives CASSSPRLAVDNEQFF.

Ten or more counts support this clonotype. The gene calls are TRBV7-3 and TRBJ2-1; 10 bases align to TRBD1. Germline trimming cut 5 bases from V and 3 bases from J; bases unmatched to any gene: 7. CDR1 is SGHTA, CDR2 FQGTGA, per germline. The CDR3 contains 16 residues. CDR3 DNA sequence: TGTGCCAGCAGCCCACTCGGACAGGGGGGCTACAATGAGCAGTTCTTC. It is translated as CASSPLGQGGYNEQFF.

This clonotype was observed at least ten times. The CDR3 sequence is CASSLSPRGNTEAFF. CDR3 sequence (DNA): TGTGCCAGCAGTTTATCTCCCAGGGGAAACACTGAAGCTTTCTTT. The V and J genes are TRBV28 and TRBJ1-1; TRBD1 is a possible D gene (6 bases). The V gene lost 1 base and the J gene lost 2 bases, with 11 bases spanning the gap. Looked up from germline, CDR1 is MDHEN and CDR2 is SYDVKM. The CDR3 runs to 15 residues.

This clonotype came up many times. The J gene is TRBJ1-3, the V gene TRBV5-1; D is perhaps TRBD1 (6 bases). The V end was cut by 1 base, the J end by 0 bases, with 14 bases between. CDR1 and CDR2 (germline): SGHRS, YFSETQ. This CDR3 region has 17 residues. The CDR3 is CASSLNPDRSSGNTIYF. The CDR3 nucleotides read TGCGCCAGCAGCTTGAATCCCGACAGGAGCTCTGGAAACACCATATATTTT.